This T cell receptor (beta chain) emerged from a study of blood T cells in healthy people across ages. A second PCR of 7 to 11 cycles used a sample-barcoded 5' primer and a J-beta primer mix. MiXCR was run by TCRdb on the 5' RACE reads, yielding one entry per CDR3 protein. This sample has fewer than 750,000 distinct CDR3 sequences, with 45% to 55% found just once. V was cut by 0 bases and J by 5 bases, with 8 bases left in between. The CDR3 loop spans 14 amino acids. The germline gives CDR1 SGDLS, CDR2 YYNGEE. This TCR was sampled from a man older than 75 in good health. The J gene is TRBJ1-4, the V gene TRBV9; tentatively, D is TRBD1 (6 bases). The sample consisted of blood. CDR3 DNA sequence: TGTGCCAGCAGCGTAGCAGGGGACAATGAAAAACTGTTTTTT. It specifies CASSVAGDNEKLFF.